A selection of T cell receptor beta chains follows, all from one sample in a study of T cell changes during pregnancy in multiple sclerosis. Sequenced by immunoSEQ multiplex PCR; TCRdb stores in-frame clones only, minus some. The sample consists of under 50,000 clones, approximately 94% of them appearing once. Here the sequenced sample was CD8+ T cells from peripheral blood mononuclear cells, taken in the first trimester of pregnancy. These receptor sequences come from a female donor with multiple sclerosis, enrolled in a pregnancy study. Each CDR3 is given without its conserved first and last residue. Fields, in order: V gene, CDR3 protein.

v_call: TRBV7-9; cdr3_aa: ASSFTGNYEQY
v_call: TRBV6-1; cdr3_aa: ASSARDRDYTGELF
v_call: TRBV28; cdr3_aa: ASSLWGGTLYGYT
v_call: TRBV27; cdr3_aa: ASSFIGGETQETQY
v_call: TRBV12-5; cdr3_aa: ARSSVGGAYNSPLH
v_call: TRBV6-1; cdr3_aa: ASSSSGTSYNEQF
v_call: TRBV4-3; cdr3_aa: ASSQDRGRGEEY
v_call: TRBV25-1; cdr3_aa: ASSEVLADNEQF
v_call: TRBV9; cdr3_aa: ASSLTANYGYT
v_call: TRBV2; cdr3_aa: ASSLTPASGTIQETQY
v_call: TRBV4-2; cdr3_aa: ASSQEIGGYSYEQY
v_call: TRBV2; cdr3_aa: ASTGTGGRGRGLYNEQF
v_call: TRBV5-1; cdr3_aa: ASSWERETQY
v_call: TRBV4-1; cdr3_aa: ASSQAPGEMNTEAF
v_call: TRBV7-9; cdr3_aa: ASSLAVSYSYNEQF
v_call: TRBV7-3; cdr3_aa: ASSFRAGEKDTQY
v_call: TRBV2; cdr3_aa: ASSEVQNQPQH
v_call: TRBV6-6; cdr3_aa: ASSPDFYEQY
v_call: TRBV14; cdr3_aa: ASRRTSGERYEQY
v_call: TRBV19; cdr3_aa: ASSIGQALGYT
v_call: TRBV13; cdr3_aa: ASSPQGQGSYNEQF
v_call: TRBV28; cdr3_aa: ASSAFLGLVSDTQY
v_call: TRBV30; cdr3_aa: AWMEGVTSGNTIY
v_call: TRBV19; cdr3_aa: ASRDSNYGYT
v_call: TRBV9; cdr3_aa: ASSGEGTVKGYT
v_call: TRBV11-2; cdr3_aa: ASSTTSGGLGNEQF
v_call: TRBV27; cdr3_aa: ASSLAGGLGPDTQY
v_call: TRBV28; cdr3_aa: ASASGTPAYEQY
v_call: TRBV7-7; cdr3_aa: ASSPGYYTDTQY
v_call: TRBV28; cdr3_aa: ASSSGGRVNEQY
v_call: TRBV19; cdr3_aa: ASGGTANGYT
v_call: TRBV5-1; cdr3_aa: ASSLGQGGNTEAF
v_call: TRBV14; cdr3_aa: ASSHALQWDEQY
v_call: TRBV7-6; cdr3_aa: ASSLGEKNTEAF
v_call: TRBV6-5; cdr3_aa: ASSTGTGGSPLH